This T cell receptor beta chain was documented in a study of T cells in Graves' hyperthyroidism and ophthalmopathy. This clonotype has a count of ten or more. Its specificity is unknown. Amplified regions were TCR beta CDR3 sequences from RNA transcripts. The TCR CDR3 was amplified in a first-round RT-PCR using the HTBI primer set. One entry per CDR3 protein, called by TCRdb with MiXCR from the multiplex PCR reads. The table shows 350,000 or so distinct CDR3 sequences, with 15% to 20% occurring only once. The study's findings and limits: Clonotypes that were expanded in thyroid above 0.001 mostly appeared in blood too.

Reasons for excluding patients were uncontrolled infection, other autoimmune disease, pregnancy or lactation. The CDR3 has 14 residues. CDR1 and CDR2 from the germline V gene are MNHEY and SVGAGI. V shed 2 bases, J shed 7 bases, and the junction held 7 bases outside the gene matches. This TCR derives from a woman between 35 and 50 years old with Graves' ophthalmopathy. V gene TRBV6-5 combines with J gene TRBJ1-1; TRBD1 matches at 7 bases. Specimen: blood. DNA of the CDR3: TGTGCCAGCAGTTACGGGCAGGGGGTTAATGAAGCTTTCTTT. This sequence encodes CASSYGQGVNEAFF.